Below, 20 T cell receptor beta chains from the same sample are listed, as sequenced in a study of T cell changes during pregnancy in multiple sclerosis. TCRdb keeps only in-frame clones here, not all; method: immunoSEQ multiplex PCR. This sample has about 40,000 clones, with around 89% found just once. The sequenced sample was CD4+ T cells from peripheral blood mononuclear cells, obtained in the first trimester of pregnancy. The receptors originated from a female donor with multiple sclerosis, enrolled in a pregnancy study.

The chain joins TRBV30 to TRBJ1-2, with 7 bases that match TRBD1. The ends lost 5 bases at V and 5 bases at J; junction bases unmatched: 14. This CDR3 is built from 15 residues. Germline-derived CDR1 and CDR2 are GTSNPN and SVGIG (reference sequence). The CDR3 protein is CAWGGVWGTDYGYTF. The CDR3 region has the DNA TGTGCCTGGGGCGGGGTCTGGGGGACAGATTATGGCTACACCTTC.

CDR3 in amino acids: CASSESGDGQPQHF. DNA for the CDR3: TGTGCCAGCAGTGAATCGGGGGACGGGCAGCCCCAGCATTTT. The V call is TRBV6-1, the J call TRBJ1-5; D possibly corresponds to TRBD1 (5 bases). In germline, CDR1 is MNHNS, CDR2 SASEGT. CDR3 size: 14 residues. The V end was cut by 2 bases, the J end by 7 bases, with 12 bases between.

The chain recombines TRBV5-1 with TRBJ2-7; 7 bases map to TRBD1. Germline V gene sequence: CDR1 SGHRS, CDR2 YFSETQ. V shed 5 bases, J shed 2 bases, and the junction held 10 bases outside the gene matches. The CDR3 is 15 amino acids. The CDR3 DNA follows: TGCGCCAGCAGTTACACAGGGGATGTCCCCTACGAGCAGTACTTC. Protein: CASSYTGDVPYEQYF.

V is TRBV5-1 and J is TRBJ1-4, with D perhaps TRBD1 (6 bases). This CDR3 spans 15 amino acids. Germline V CDR1 and CDR2: SGHRS, YFSETQ. The V and J ends lost 0 bases and 8 bases respectively, with 14 bases between them. This CDR3 is CASSLDPGGTEKLFF. The DNA for the CDR3 is TGCGCCAGCAGCTTGGATCCGGGGGGCACCGAAAAACTGTTTTTT.

V gene TRBV4-3 combines with J gene TRBJ1-3; 8 nucleotides agree with TRBD1. J lost 4 bases, V lost 2 bases, and 7 bases had no gene match. The CDR3 loop spans 16 amino acids. The V gene's germline CDR1 is LGHNA and CDR2 YSLEER. In DNA form, the CDR3 reads TGCGCCAGCAGCCAATTCGGCAGGGGGCCAGGAAACACCATATATTTT. Translation: CASSQFGRGPGNTIYF.

The gene calls are TRBV6-5 and TRBJ2-7, with 9 positions matching TRBD1. The V gene's germline CDR1 is MNHEY and CDR2 SVGAGI. The V segment lost 6 bases and the J segment 3 bases; nucleotides outside the gene matches: 0. The CDR3 spans 12 residues. The CDR3 reads CASRGQGYEQYF. CDR3 nucleotides: TGTGCCAGCAGGGGACAGGGCTACGAGCAGTACTTC.

This rearrangement joins TRBV6-1 to TRBJ1-1; D unclear. This CDR3 spans 13 amino acids. CDR1 is MNHNS and CDR2 is SASEGT in the germline V gene. With 0 bases removed from V and 7 bases from J, the gap between germline ends came to 9 bases. The CDR3 DNA reads TGTGCCAGCAGTGAAGCGGGCCGAGATGAAGCTTTCTTT. Translating gives CASSEAGRDEAFF.

The rearrangement joins TRBV2 to TRBJ2-2; D is possibly TRBD2 (5 bases). With 3 bases removed from V and 7 bases from J, the gap between germline ends came to 9 bases. The germline CDR1 and CDR2 sequences are SNHLY and FYNNEI. The CDR3 spans 13 residues. The CDR3 sequence: CASSEEADGELFF. The CDR3 DNA follows: TGTGCCAGCAGTGAGGAGGCTGACGGGGAGCTGTTTTTT.

This clone was counted once. The V and J genes are TRBV6-5 and TRBJ2-5, with TRBD1 identical over 9 bases. Germline assignment: CDR1 MNHEY and CDR2 SVGAGI. Trimming at V came to 6 bases and at J to 4 bases, leaving 6 bases not matched to a gene. The CDR3 loop spans 14 amino acids. This chain's CDR3 is CASSKQGAGETQYF. The CDR3 DNA reads TGTGCCAGCAGCAAACAGGGGGCTGGAGAGACCCAGTACTTC.

The V and J genes are TRBV4-2 and TRBJ1-1; TRBD1 aligns across 10 bases. CDR1 and CDR2 (germline): LGHNA, YNFKEQ. This CDR3 region has 16 residues. The junction had 11 bases not matched to a gene; V was cut back by 2 bases and J by 8 bases. The CDR3 sequence: CASSQLGQGGILEAFF. Written as DNA, the CDR3 is TGTGCCAGCAGCCAACTCGGACAGGGGGGCATCTTAGAAGCTTTCTTT.

The chain uses TRBV18 and TRBJ2-1; TRBD2 is a possible D gene (6 bases). The CDR3 length is 13 residues. V was cut by 6 bases and J by 4 bases, with 10 bases left in between. CDR1 KGHSH and CDR2 LQKENI come from the germline V gene. The CDR3 sequence: CASSSGGYNEQFF. The CDR3 nucleotides read TGTGCCAGCTCTTCCGGGGGTTACAATGAGCAGTTCTTC.

This sequence joins TRBV6-5 and TRBJ2-3, with a tentative D call TRBD2 (6 bases). This CDR3 region has 15 residues. Germline V gene data show CDR1 as MNHEY and CDR2 as SVGAGI. The germline V and J ends were trimmed by 0 bases and 4 bases, with 11 bases remaining between them. The CDR3 reads CASSYSTSWPDTQYF. DNA for the CDR3: TGTGCCAGCAGTTACTCGACTAGTTGGCCAGATACGCAGTATTTT.

J is TRBJ2-7 and V is TRBV18, with 8 bases fitting TRBD1. Germline CDR1 is KGHSH and CDR2 is LQKENI. The CDR3 totals 15 residues. V gave up 4 bases and J gave up 5 bases; unmatched junction bases: 10. Here the CDR3 DNA reads TGTGCCAGCTCACTACAGGGGGGTGATCTGGACGAGCAGTACTTC. Encoded protein: CASSLQGGDLDEQYF.

The J gene is TRBJ1-2, the V gene TRBV6-1, with no clear D. From germline, CDR1 is MNHNS and CDR2 SASEGT. The CDR3 contains 13 residues. V was shortened by 2 bases and J by 3 bases, with 7 bases between the two germline ends. CDR3 protein: CASSENQDYGYTF. CDR3 nucleotide sequence: TGTGCCAGCAGTGAAAATCAGGACTATGGCTACACCTTC.

V and J are TRBV7-2 and TRBJ2-1, with 8 positions matching TRBD1. Germline V CDR1 and CDR2: SGHTA, FQGNSA. V was clipped by 5 bases and J by 10 bases; unmatched bases: 19. The CDR3 runs to 17 residues. This chain's CDR3 is CASSPRWGRGRQMEQFF. For the CDR3, the DNA is TGTGCCAGCAGCCCCCGGTGGGGCAGGGGGCGGCAGATGGAGCAGTTCTTC.

V gene TRBV2 combines with J gene TRBJ2-5; TRBD1 aligns across 10 bases. Germline CDR1 is SNHLY and CDR2 is FYNNEI. The CDR3 loop spans 16 amino acids. J was trimmed by 5 bases and V by 4 bases; bases with no gene match: 10. CDR3 coding DNA: TGTGCCAGCAGTGTATTGGGGACAGGGGTGGGTGAGACCCAGTACTTC. This sequence encodes CASSVLGTGVGETQYF.

The rearrangement links TRBV5-1 to TRBJ1-1; the match to TRBD1 covers 7 bases. There are 15 residues in the CDR3. After removal of 3 bases from V and 2 bases from J, the junction contained 7 bases not matched to a gene. CDR1 is SGHRS, CDR2 YFSETQ, per germline. In DNA, the CDR3 is TGCGCCAGCAGCTATGAGGGGACAGAAAACACTGAAGCTTTCTTT. It translates to CASSYEGTENTEAFF.

V usage is TRBV7-9 and J usage is TRBJ1-2; perhaps TRBD1 as D (5 bases). V shed 5 bases and J shed 4 bases, with 17 bases lying between them. Germline CDR1 SEHNR, CDR2 FQNEAQ (reference sequence). CDR3 length equals 15 residues. The CDR3 sequence: CASSPGWGGGYGYTF. CDR3 in DNA: TGTGCCAGCAGCCCCGGGTGGGGCGGCGGCTATGGCTACACCTTC. Filled out from reference TRBV7-9 and TRBJ1-2, the complete variable domain reads DTGVSQNPRHKITKRGQNVTFRCDPISEHNRLYWYRQTLGQGPEFLTYFQNEAQLEKSRLLSDRFSAERPKGSFSTLEIQRTEQGDSAMYLCASSPGWGGGYGYTFGSGTRLTVV.

The genes are TRBV5-1 and TRBJ1-4; D may be TRBD1 (6 bases). The CDR3 totals 19 residues. Germline CDR1 and CDR2: SGHRS and YFSETQ. The germline V and J ends were trimmed by 4 bases and 6 bases, with 28 bases remaining between them. The chain's CDR3 is CASSQTGGRRMGGDEKLFF. The CDR3 DNA follows: TGCGCCAGCAGCCAGACGGGGGGCAGACGCATGGGTGGTGATGAAAAACTGTTTTTT.

The gene calls are TRBV5-6 and TRBJ2-3; 9 bases are a match to TRBD2. CDR3 length: 16 amino acids. Germline-derived CDR1 and CDR2 are SGHDT and YYEEEE. The V gene end was trimmed by 0 bases and the J gene end by 2 bases; junction bases not matched to a gene: 4. CDR3 in DNA: TGTGCCAGCAGCTTGGGGCTAGCGGGGATCACAGATACGCAGTATTTT. Amino acids: CASSLGLAGITDTQYF.